Below are 25 T cell receptor beta chains sequenced from a single sample in a study of blood T cell repertoires in COVID-19. Profiling relied on immunoSEQ multiplex PCR, and the TCRdb table lists in-frame clones only, not all of them. The sample includes about 220,000 clones, more than 80% of them seen just once. The material sequenced was PBMCs or T cells enriched from blood (not recorded which). The receptors here all came from a woman between 40 and 55 years old with acute COVID-19.

This sequence joins TRBV5-1 and TRBJ2-1; no clear D gene. The germline V gene has CDR1 SGHRS and CDR2 YFSETQ. V was pared by 2 bases and J by 5 bases, with 2 bases between. This CDR3 has 11 amino acids. CDR3: CASSFNNEQFF. The CDR3 region has the DNA TGCGCCAGCAGCTTCAACAATGAGCAGTTCTTC.

This clone was seen only once. The chain carries TRBV11-1 and TRBJ2-7; TRBD1 matches at 8 bases. Germline CDR1 SGHAT, CDR2 FQDESV (reference sequence). The CDR3 runs to 15 residues. The junction had 3 bases not matched to a gene; V was cut back by 1 base and J by 1 base. The CDR3: CASSLVGQGSYEQYF. CDR3 in DNA: TGTGCCAGCAGCTTAGTAGGACAGGGTTCCTACGAGCAGTACTTC. The full variable domain, with the rest looked up from reference TRBV11-1 and TRBJ2-7, is EAEVAQSPRYKITEKSQAVAFWCDPISGHATLYWYRQILGQGPELLVQFQDESVVDDSQLPKDRFSAERLKGVDSTLKIQPAELGDSAMYLCASSLVGQGSYEQYFGPGTRLTVT.

The chain combines TRBV6-5 with TRBJ2-1; TRBD1 aligns across 9 bases. CDR1 MNHEY and CDR2 SVGAGI come from the germline V gene. The CDR3 has 15 amino acids. With V trimmed by 7 bases and J by 6 bases, 10 bases remained unmatched. The CDR3 loop reads CASKDGTGKANEQFF. CDR3 in DNA: TGTGCCAGCAAGGACGGGACAGGGAAGGCCAATGAGCAGTTCTTC.

The gene calls are TRBV4-2 and TRBJ1-4, with 9 bases identical to TRBD1. This CDR3 is 17 amino acids long. Trimming removed 2 bases from V and 0 bases from J; junction bases left unmatched: 4. Germline CDR1 reads LGHNA; CDR2 reads YNFKEQ. The CDR3 DNA reads as TGTGCCAGCAGCCAACCACAGGGGGCTGCAACTAATGAAAAACTGTTTTTT. It is translated as CASSQPQGAATNEKLFF.

The genes are TRBV11-2 and TRBJ2-1, with 7 bases aligning to TRBD1. The CDR3 has 17 residues. The V and J ends lost 4 bases and 9 bases, in that order; junction bases with no gene match: 18. Germline V lookup: CDR1 SGHAT, CDR2 FQNNGV. The CDR3 region has the DNA TGTGCCAGCAGCTCCTCCGGAGACAGGGTAGCTTTCGGTGAGCAGTTCTTC. It specifies CASSSSGDRVAFGEQFF.

This chain uses TRBV6-4 with TRBJ2-2; possible D gene TRBD1, 5 bases. This CDR3 is built from 16 residues. Germline-derived CDR1 and CDR2 are MRHNA and SNTAGT. Trimming removed 4 bases at V and 4 bases at J, with 16 bases between. The CDR3 DNA sequence: TGTGCCAGCAGTGCCGCCCCTGACAGTTCCACCGGGGAGCTGTTTTTT. Amino acid sequence: CASSAAPDSSTGELFF.

This clone was detected only a few times. The chain employs TRBV7-2 and TRBJ1-6; tentative D call: TRBD1 (6 bases). The CDR3 is 15 residues long. Per the germline V gene, CDR1 is SGHTA and CDR2 is FQGNSA. V lost 2 bases and J lost 7, with 12 bases in between. CDR3 bases: TGTGCCAGCAGCTTATTCTATCAGGGGAATTCACCCCTCCACTTT. Residues: CASSLFYQGNSPLHF. The whole variable domain, filled in from reference TRBV7-2 and TRBJ1-6, reads GAGVSQSPSNKVTEKGKDVELRCDPISGHTALYWYRQSLGQGLEFLIYFQGNSAPDKSGLPSDRFSAERTGGSVSTLTIQRTQQEDSAVYLCASSLFYQGNSPLHFGNGTRLTVT.

CDR3 loop: CASSLKLSRSGGAADTQYF. DNA for the CDR3: TGTGCCAGCAGCTTGAAATTGAGCCGTAGCGGGGGGGCGGCAGATACGCAGTATTTT. The chain uses TRBV7-8 and TRBJ2-3, with 11 positions matching TRBD2. This CDR3 has 19 amino acids. The V and J ends lost 3 bases and 4 bases, in that order; junction bases with no gene match: 15. CDR1 and CDR2 from the germline V gene are SGHVS and FQNEAQ. Filled out from reference TRBV7-8 and TRBJ2-3, the complete variable domain reads GAGVSQSPRYKVAKRGQDVALRCDPISGHVSLFWYQQALGQGPEFLTYFQNEAQLDKSGLPSDRFFAERPEGSVSTLKIQRTQQEDSAVYLCASSLKLSRSGGAADTQYFGPGTRLTVL.

This chain links TRBV30 with TRBJ2-1, with 7 positions matching TRBD1. V dropped 5 bases and J dropped 10; count of bases not matched to a gene: 8. The CDR3 totals 12 residues. The V gene's germline CDR1 is GTSNPN and CDR2 SVGIG (reference sequence). The CDR3 sequence: CAWRTGLGEQFF. The CDR3 DNA reads as TGTGCCTGGCGGACAGGTCTAGGAGAGCAGTTCTTC.

The chain employs TRBV7-6 and TRBJ1-1; D unresolved. CDR3 size: 15 residues. Germline V gene sequence: CDR1 SGHVS, CDR2 FNYEAQ. Trimming left V 5 bases short and J 5 bases short, with 18 bases between. The CDR3 here is CASSPQSGLRTEAFF. For the CDR3, the DNA is TGTGCCAGCAGCCCCCAATCCGGCCTGAGGACTGAAGCTTTCTTT. The full variable domain, rest sourced from reference TRBV7-6 and TRBJ1-1, is GAGVSQSPRYKVTKRGQDVALRCDPISGHVSLYWYRQALGQGPEFLTYFNYEAQQDKSGLPNDRFSAERPEGSISTLTIQRTEQRDSAMYRCASSPQSGLRTEAFFGQGTRLTVV.

The chain recombines TRBV5-8 with TRBJ1-6, with D maybe TRBD1 (6 bases). The V end was cut by 6 bases, the J end by 7 bases, with 11 bases between. The CDR3 is made up of 13 amino acids. Per the germline V gene, CDR1 is SGHTS and CDR2 is YDEGEE. The CDR3 nucleotides read TGTGCCAGCAATCAGGGGTGGAATTCACCCCTCCACTTT. This encodes CASNQGWNSPLHF.

This chain connects TRBV19 to TRBJ2-3, with D maybe TRBD1 (5 bases). Germline V gives CDR1 LNHDA, CDR2 SQIVND (reference sequence). V dropped 4 bases and J dropped 1 base, with 9 bases sitting between them. The CDR3 totals 14 residues. This chain's CDR3 is CASSKQDGTDTQYF. The CDR3 DNA follows: TGTGCCAGTAGTAAACAGGACGGCACAGATACGCAGTATTTT.

The chain has TRBV2 and TRBJ1-5; the D gene is possibly TRBD1 (5 bases). Germline V gene sequence: CDR1 SNHLY, CDR2 FYNNEI. CDR3 size: 14 residues. V lost 6 bases, J lost 9 bases, and 18 bases lay in between. CDR3 DNA: TGTGCCAGCAGCGAATCGGGCGGGGGTCGGCCCCAGCATTTT. Protein sequence: CASSESGGGRPQHF.

In its sample, this clone was seen a few times. The genes are TRBV2 and TRBJ1-2; 7 bases map to TRBD1. The CDR3 is 15 amino acids. V trimming: 5 bases; J trimming: 3 bases; junction bases outside the gene matches: 9. Per germline, CDR1 SNHLY and CDR2 FYNNEI. CDR3 protein: CASSRQGSRDYGYTF. The CDR3, as DNA: TGTGCCAGCAGTCGACAGGGATCGCGTGACTATGGCTACACCTTC.

The chain carries TRBV19 and TRBJ1-1, with TRBD1 matching over 8 bases. The CDR3 spans 13 residues. With 1 base clipped from V and 9 bases from J, the junction kept 4 bases outside the gene matches. CDR1 is LNHDA, CDR2 SQIVND, per germline (reference sequence). DNA of the CDR3: TGTGCCAGTAGTATAGCGGGACAGGTTCAAGCTTTCTTT. Residues: CASSIAGQVQAFF. The full variable domain, its missing parts supplied by reference TRBV19 and TRBJ1-1, is DGGITQSPKYLFRKEGQNVTLSCEQNLNHDAMYWYRQDPGQGLRLIYYSQIVNDFQKGDIAEGYSVSREKKESFPLTVTSAQKNPTAFYLCASSIAGQVQAFFGQGTRLTVV.

The J gene is TRBJ1-6, the V gene TRBV5-8, with 7 bases that match TRBD1. The CDR3 spans 15 residues. Germline CDR1 reads SGHTS; CDR2 reads YDEGEE. V dropped 0 bases and J dropped 9; count of bases not matched to a gene: 6. CDR3 residues: CASSLVGGAGSPLHF. The DNA of the CDR3 is TGTGCCAGCAGCTTGGTAGGGGGCGCTGGTTCACCCCTCCACTTT.

This clone is a singleton in its sample. CDR3 nucleotide sequence: TGCGCCAGCAGCCACGCCAGGGGAAGAGAGACCCAGTACTTC. Translating gives CASSHARGRETQYF. The chain uses TRBV5-1 and TRBJ2-5; tentative D call: TRBD1 (6 bases). This CDR3 comprises 14 residues. The V and J ends lost 4 bases and 4 bases respectively, with 14 bases between them. Germline V gene lookup returns CDR1 SGHRS and CDR2 YFSETQ.

The V gene is TRBV13, the J gene TRBJ2-1, with a possible D match to TRBD2 (5 bases). The germline V and J ends were trimmed by 5 bases and 7 bases, with 18 bases remaining between them. The germline V gene encodes CDR1 PRHDT and CDR2 FYEKMQ (reference sequence). The CDR3 extends over 15 amino acids. CDR3 bases: TGTGCCAGCAGCCAGACTACTTGGAGGCCAAATGAGCAGTTCTTC. Its translation is CASSQTTWRPNEQFF. The full variable domain, completed using reference TRBV13 and TRBJ2-1, is AAGVIQSPRHLIKEKRETATLKCYPIPRHDTVYWYQQGPGQDPQFLISFYEKMQSDKGSIPDRFSAQQFSDYHSELNMSSLELGDSALYFCASSQTTWRPNEQFFGPGTRLTVL.

This clone was counted a single time. In DNA, the CDR3 is TGCGCCAGCAGCTTGTTCGCGGGGCCCTCCTACGAGCAGTACTTC. Translation: CASSLFAGPSYEQYF. The rearrangement links TRBV5-1 to TRBJ2-7; a weak D match, TRBD2 (6 bases). Trimming cost V 1 base and J 0 bases, with 11 bases left between them. CDR1 and CDR2 (germline): SGHRS, YFSETQ. This CDR3 is 15 amino acids long. Drawing the rest from reference TRBV5-1 and TRBJ2-7, the complete variable domain is KAGVTQTPRYLIKTRGQQVTLSCSPISGHRSVSWYQQTPGQGLQFLFEYFSETQRNKGNFPGRFSGRQFSNSRSEMNVSTLELGDSALYLCASSLFAGPSYEQYFGPGTRLTVT.

V gene TRBV2 combines with J gene TRBJ1-5; D unresolved. Germline V lookup: CDR1 SNHLY, CDR2 FYNNEI. The CDR3 totals 13 residues. V was shortened by 6 bases and J by 4 bases, with 10 bases between the two germline ends. DNA of the CDR3: TGTGCCAGCAGATCGAACAGAAATCAGCCCCAGCATTTT. Its protein product is CASRSNRNQPQHF.

The gene calls are TRBV18 and TRBJ2-1; 9 bases line up with TRBD2. This CDR3 contains 19 residues. The junction had 10 bases not matched to a gene; V was cut back by 1 base and J by 0 bases. The V gene's germline CDR1 is KGHSH and CDR2 LQKENI. For the CDR3, the DNA is TGTGCCAGCTCACCACTTGGTAGCGGGGGCCTCTCCTCCTACAATGAGCAGTTCTTC. It specifies CASSPLGSGGLSSYNEQFF.

J is TRBJ1-5 and V is TRBV12-2. TRBV12-2 has pseudogene status. The length of the CDR3 is 12 residues. CDR3 sequence: CASRPGVQPQHF. CDR3 coding DNA: TGTGCAAGTCGCCCCGGGGTTCAGCCCCAGCATTTT.

The chain uses TRBV5-1 and TRBJ2-4; 14 bases agree with TRBD2. The germline V gene encodes CDR1 SGHRS and CDR2 YFSETQ. The CDR3 contains 21 residues. The ends lost 0 bases at V and 1 base at J; junction bases unmatched: 12. The CDR3 protein is CASSLGNPGLAGAGAKNIQYF. CDR3 bases: TGCGCCAGCAGCTTGGGGAACCCGGGACTAGCGGGGGCCGGGGCCAAAAACATTCAGTACTTC. The whole variable domain, remainder taken from reference TRBV5-1 and TRBJ2-4, is KAGVTQTPRYLIKTRGQQVTLSCSPISGHRSVSWYQQTPGQGLQFLFEYFSETQRNKGNFPGRFSGRQFSNSRSEMNVSTLELGDSALYLCASSLGNPGLAGAGAKNIQYFGAGTRLSVL.

The chain is built from TRBV18 and TRBJ1-4, with 8 bases identical to TRBD1. Trimming removed 2 bases from V and 6 bases from J; junction bases left unmatched: 5. The CDR3 contains 15 residues. Per the germline V gene, CDR1 is KGHSH and CDR2 is LQKENI. The CDR3 sequence is CASSPSGQGDEKLFF. The CDR3 DNA sequence: TGTGCCAGCTCACCAAGCGGACAGGGCGATGAAAAACTGTTTTTT.

This sequence joins TRBV7-9 and TRBJ1-1; 8 nucleotides align to TRBD1. V lost 1 base and J lost 5; bases outside the gene matches: 0. The CDR3 has 13 residues. Germline V gene sequence: CDR1 SEHNR, CDR2 FQNEAQ (reference sequence). In nucleotides, the CDR3 is TGTGCCAGCAGCTTAGGACAGGGGACTGAAGCTTTCTTT. Translated, it gives CASSLGQGTEAFF.